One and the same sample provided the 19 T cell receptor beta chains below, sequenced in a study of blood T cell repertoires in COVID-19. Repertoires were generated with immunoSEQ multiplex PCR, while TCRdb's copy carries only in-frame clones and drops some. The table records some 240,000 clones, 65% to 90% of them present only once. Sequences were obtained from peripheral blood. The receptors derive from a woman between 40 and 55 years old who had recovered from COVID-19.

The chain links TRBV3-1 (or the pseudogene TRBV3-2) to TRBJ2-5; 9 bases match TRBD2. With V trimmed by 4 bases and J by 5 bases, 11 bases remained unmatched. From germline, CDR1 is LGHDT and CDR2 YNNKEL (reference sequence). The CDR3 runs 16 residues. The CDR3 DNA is TGTGCCAGCAGCCGTCTTGCTGGCGGGGGGGCGGAGACCCAGTACTTC. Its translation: CASSRLAGGGAETQYF.

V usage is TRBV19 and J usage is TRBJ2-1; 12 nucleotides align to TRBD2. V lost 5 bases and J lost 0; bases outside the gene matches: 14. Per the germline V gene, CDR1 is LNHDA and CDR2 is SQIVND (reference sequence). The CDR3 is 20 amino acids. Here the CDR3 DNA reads TGTGCCAGTAGTTTAAACCGGGGACTAGCGGGTGTGACCTCCTACAATGAGCAGTTCTTC. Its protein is CASSLNRGLAGVTSYNEQFF.

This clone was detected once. In DNA, the CDR3 is TGTGCCAGCTCACCATCCAGGGATCGCACTGAAGCTTTCTTT. Translated: CASSPSRDRTEAFF. The V and J genes are TRBV18 and TRBJ1-1; tentatively, D is TRBD1 (5 bases). The length of the CDR3 is 14 residues. V was cut by 2 bases and J by 4 bases, with 11 bases left in between. Germline V lookup: CDR1 KGHSH, CDR2 LQKENI.

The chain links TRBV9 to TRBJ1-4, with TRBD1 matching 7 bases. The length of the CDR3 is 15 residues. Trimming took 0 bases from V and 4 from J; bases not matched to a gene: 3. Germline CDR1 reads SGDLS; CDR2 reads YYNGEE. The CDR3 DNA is TGTGCCAGCAGCGTAGGACAGGGCTATAATGAAAAACTGTTTTTT. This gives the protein CASSVGQGYNEKLFF.

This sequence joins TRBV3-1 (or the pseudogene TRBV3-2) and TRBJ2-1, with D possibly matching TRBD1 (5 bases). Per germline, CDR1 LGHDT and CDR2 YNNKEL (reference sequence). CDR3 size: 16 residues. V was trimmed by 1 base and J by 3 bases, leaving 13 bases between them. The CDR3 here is CASSQVRSGHYNEQFF. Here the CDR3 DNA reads TGTGCCAGCAGCCAAGTTCGGTCAGGGCACTACAATGAGCAGTTCTTC.

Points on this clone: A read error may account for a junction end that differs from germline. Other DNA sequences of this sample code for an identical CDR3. CDR3 in DNA: TGCGCCAGCAGTCAAGAGTGGGCGGGGGCGCAACAGCAGTTCTTC. This gives the protein CASSQEWAGAQQQFF. The gene calls are TRBV4-3 and TRBJ2-1; D possibly corresponds to TRBD2 (7 bases). The CDR3 extends over 15 amino acids. In germline, CDR1 is LGHNA, CDR2 YSLEER.

This chain's CDR3 is CASSNWAGEETQYF. The DNA of the CDR3 is TGTGCCAGCAGCAATTGGGCAGGGGAAGAGACCCAGTACTTC. The genes are TRBV21-1 and TRBJ2-5; TRBD1, as called in the table, went unchecked against the DNA. TRBV21-1 is a known pseudogene. The CDR3 has 14 amino acids.

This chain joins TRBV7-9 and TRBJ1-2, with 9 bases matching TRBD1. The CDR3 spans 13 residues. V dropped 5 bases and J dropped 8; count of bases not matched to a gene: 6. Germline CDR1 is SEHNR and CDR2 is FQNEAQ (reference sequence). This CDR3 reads CASSPQGAYGYTF. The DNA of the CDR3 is TGTGCCAGCAGCCCACAGGGGGCTTACGGCTACACCTTC.

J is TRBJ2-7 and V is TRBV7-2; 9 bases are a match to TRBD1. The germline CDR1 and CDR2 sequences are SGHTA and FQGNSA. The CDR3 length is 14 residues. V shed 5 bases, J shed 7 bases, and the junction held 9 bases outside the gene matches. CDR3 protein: CASSRGQGSWEQYF. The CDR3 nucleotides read TGTGCCAGCAGCCGGGGACAGGGATCGTGGGAGCAGTACTTC.

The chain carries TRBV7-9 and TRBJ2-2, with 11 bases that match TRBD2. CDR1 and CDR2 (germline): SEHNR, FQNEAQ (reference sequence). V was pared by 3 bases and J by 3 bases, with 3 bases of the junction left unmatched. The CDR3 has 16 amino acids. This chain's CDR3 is CASSLTSGDHTGELFF. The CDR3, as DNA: TGTGCCAGCAGCTTGACTAGCGGGGACCACACCGGGGAGCTGTTTTTT.

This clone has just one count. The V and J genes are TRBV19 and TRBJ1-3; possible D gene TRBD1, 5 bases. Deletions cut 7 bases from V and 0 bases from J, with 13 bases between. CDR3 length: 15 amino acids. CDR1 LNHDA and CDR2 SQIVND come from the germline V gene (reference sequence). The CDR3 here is CASTAPGISGNTIYF. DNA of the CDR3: TGTGCCAGTACCGCTCCAGGGATCTCTGGAAACACCATATATTTT.

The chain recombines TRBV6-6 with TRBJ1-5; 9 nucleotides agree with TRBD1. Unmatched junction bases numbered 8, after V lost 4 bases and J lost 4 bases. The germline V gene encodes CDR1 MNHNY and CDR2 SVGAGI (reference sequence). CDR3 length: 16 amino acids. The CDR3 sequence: CASSWGTGSKNQPQHF. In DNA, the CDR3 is TGTGCCAGCAGTTGGGGGACAGGGAGTAAAAATCAGCCCCAGCATTTT.

The CDR3 region is CASSPRLGSGETQYF. CDR3 in DNA: TGTGCCAGCTCACCGAGACTAGGGTCGGGAGAGACCCAGTACTTC. This chain links TRBV18 with TRBJ2-5; the D gene is possibly TRBD2 (6 bases). CDR1 is KGHSH and CDR2 is LQKENI in the germline V gene. V was cut by 3 bases and J by 4 bases, with 15 bases left in between. CDR3 length: 15 amino acids.

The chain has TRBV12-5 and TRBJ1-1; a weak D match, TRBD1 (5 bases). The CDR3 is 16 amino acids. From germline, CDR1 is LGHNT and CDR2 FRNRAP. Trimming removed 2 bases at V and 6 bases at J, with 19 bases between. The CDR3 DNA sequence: TGTGCTAGTGGTTTGAAAATGGTACAGGAAGGTGCTGAAGCTTTCTTT. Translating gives CASGLKMVQEGAEAFF.

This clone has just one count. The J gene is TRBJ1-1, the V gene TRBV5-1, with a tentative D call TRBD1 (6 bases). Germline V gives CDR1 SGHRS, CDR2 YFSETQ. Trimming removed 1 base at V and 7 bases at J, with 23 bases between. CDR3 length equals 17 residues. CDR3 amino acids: CASSLTGQPESGSEAFF. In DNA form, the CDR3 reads TGCGCCAGCAGCTTGACCGGACAGCCAGAGAGTGGAAGTGAAGCTTTCTTT.

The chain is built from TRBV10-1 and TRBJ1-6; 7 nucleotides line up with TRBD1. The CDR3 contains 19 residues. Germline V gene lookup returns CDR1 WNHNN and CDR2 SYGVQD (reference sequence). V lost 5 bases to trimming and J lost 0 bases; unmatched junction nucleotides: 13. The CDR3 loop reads CASSPQLTGPSSYNSPLHF. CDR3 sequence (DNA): TGCGCCAGCAGTCCCCAACTGACAGGGCCAAGCTCCTATAATTCACCCCTCCACTTT.

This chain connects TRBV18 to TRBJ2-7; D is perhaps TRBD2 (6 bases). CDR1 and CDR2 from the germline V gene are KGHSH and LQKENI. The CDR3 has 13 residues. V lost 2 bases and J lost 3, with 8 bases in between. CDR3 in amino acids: CASSPGGDYEQYF. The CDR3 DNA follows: TGTGCCAGCTCACCAGGAGGGGACTACGAGCAGTACTTC.

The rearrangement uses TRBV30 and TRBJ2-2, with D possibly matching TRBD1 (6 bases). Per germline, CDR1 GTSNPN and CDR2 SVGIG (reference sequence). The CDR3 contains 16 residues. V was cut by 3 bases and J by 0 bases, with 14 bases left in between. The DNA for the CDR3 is TGTGCCTGGAGCAAAGCCGGGACATCGAACACCGGGGAGCTGTTTTTT. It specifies CAWSKAGTSNTGELFF.

The DNA for the CDR3 is TGTGCCAGCAGCCGCACGTGGGCGGGGGGCACAGATACGCAGTATTTT. This codes for CASSRTWAGGTDTQYF. This rearrangement joins TRBV7-2 to TRBJ2-3; 7 positions match TRBD2. V lost 5 bases and J lost 1; bases outside the gene matches: 9. CDR1 and CDR2 (germline): SGHTA, FQGNSA. The CDR3 is made up of 16 amino acids.